This note documents a single T cell receptor beta chain sequence. The germline V gene encodes CDR1 MDHEN and CDR2 SYDVKM. J gave up 4 bases and V 3 bases, and 8 bases lay outside the gene matches. This CDR3 spans 16 amino acids. This specimen belongs to a study of blood T cell repertoires in COVID-19. Study as a whole: The United States, Italy and Spain provided the acute and convalescent COVID-19 samples. PBMCs, B-cell-depleted T cells, or T cells provided the cDNA or gDNA that made up the material.

Assay: immunoSEQ multiplex PCR; the TCRdb copy retains only in-frame clones and omits some. The sample shows 40,000 to 50,000 clones, about 89% of them seen only once. The sequenced sample was peripheral blood. The rearrangement links TRBV28 to TRBJ2-3, with 9 positions matching TRBD2. The receptor comes from a man in his fifties with active COVID-19. This CDR3 reads CASSLAGTSYADTQYF. The CDR3, as DNA: TGTGCCAGCAGTTTGGCCGGGACTAGCTACGCAGATACGCAGTATTTT.